This T cell receptor beta chain came from a study of cytomegalovirus exposure and HLA in healthy donors. This CDR3 spans 17 amino acids. V trimming: 1 base; J trimming: 4 bases; junction bases outside the gene matches: 13. Germline CDR1 and CDR2: LNHNV and YYDKDF (reference sequence). 60 Vbeta and 13 Jbeta primers were used in PCR. TCRdb's table, derived via immunoSEQ multiplex PCR, lists solely in-frame clones and lacks some. This repertoire shows hundreds of thousands of clones, roughly 89% found once; its top ten account for less than 2.5%. Overall study results and limits: Reportedly, cytomegalovirus status was diagnosed with high sensitivity and specificity.

This clone was detected only a few times. The antigen is unknown. The receptor was derived from a woman between 18 and 29 years old in good health and CMV-seronegative. The chain carries TRBV15 and TRBJ2-7; 7 bases match TRBD1. The sequencing input was PBMCs. DNA of the CDR3: TGTGCCACCAGCAGAGTCCCTAAACTAGGGACAGCTTACGAGCAGTACTTC. Encoded protein: CATSRVPKLGTAYEQYF. Full variable domain (remainder filled in from reference TRBV15 and TRBJ2-7): DAMVIQNPRYQVTQFGKPVTLSCSQTLNHNVMYWYQQKSSQAPKLLFHYYDKDFNNEADTPDNFQSRRPNTSFCFLDIRSPGLGDTAMYLCATSRVPKLGTAYEQYFGPGTRLTVT.